This T cell receptor (beta chain) comes out of a study of blood T cell repertoires in COVID-19. About the study: PBMCs, B-cell-depleted T cells, or T cells provided the cDNA or gDNA that made up the material.

Authors' analysis steps: Using reference gene primer amplification, nucleated cell counts were estimated. Method: immunoSEQ multiplex PCR; TCRdb's copy keeps in-frame clones and lacks some. The V and J calls and clone size are taken from that table; D and trimming were inferred from the DNA. Altogether roughly 62,000 clones are present, roughly 92% being singletons, with the ten largest covering 5.5% to 6%. Germline V gene data show CDR1 as SGDLS and CDR2 as YYNGEE. Trimming took off 3 bases at V and 4 bases at J, with 16 bases between the two ends. CDR3 length: 16 amino acids. The source of this sequence is a human donor in a cohort sampled during active COVID-19. Sequencing was carried out using peripheral blood. The chain couples TRBV9 to TRBJ2-2; D possibly corresponds to TRBD1 (7 bases). CDR3 nucleotide sequence: TGTGCCAGCAGCGGGCGGGACAGCTTCCTCACCGGGGAGCTGTTTTTT. This sequence encodes CASSGRDSFLTGELFF.